Listed here are 2 T cell receptor beta chains from one sample, sequenced in a study of blood T cell repertoires in COVID-19. Sequenced by immunoSEQ multiplex PCR; TCRdb stores in-frame clones only, minus some. The data show some 220,000 clones, around 82% seen once. The sample was peripheral blood. All receptors come from a human donor in a cohort sampled during active COVID-19.

The gene calls are TRBV9 and TRBJ1-2; 11 bases are a match to TRBD1. The V gene's germline CDR1 is SGDLS and CDR2 YYNGEE. The V segment lost 4 bases and the J segment 0 bases; nucleotides outside the gene matches: 5. CDR3 length equals 16 residues. The CDR3 DNA reads as TGTGCCAGCAGCCCCAAGGGACAGGGGGCTAACTATGGCTACACCTTC. Its translation is CASSPKGQGANYGYTF.

The V gene is TRBV28, the J gene TRBJ2-7; 10 nucleotides align to TRBD1. The CDR3 runs 15 residues. With 6 bases clipped from V and 5 bases from J, the junction kept 10 bases outside the gene matches. CDR1 is MDHEN, CDR2 SYDVKM, per germline. CDR3 in amino acids: CASRPPTGGGHEQYF. In nucleotides, the CDR3 is TGTGCCAGCAGGCCTCCGACAGGGGGCGGGCACGAGCAGTACTTC.